Only a few counts were recorded for the clone carrying this TCR beta chain. No antigen is known for it. Germline and junction disagree at one end, which may indicate a read error. MiXCR, applied by TCRdb to the reads, yields one record per CDR3 protein. This table holds about 60,000 distinct CDR3 sequences, 33% found once. This record belongs to a study of T cell repertoires in cytomegalovirus infection. Germline loops: CDR1 LNHNV, CDR2 YYDKDF (reference sequence). CDR3 length equals 14 residues. The study's findings and limits: Ex vivo, HLA-C-restricted CMV-specific TCR beta clonotypes prevailed over the rest of the response.

This receptor was obtained from a human donor in good health (CMV status not recorded). Some clones in this sample may be carry-over from other donors' samples. J is TRBJ1-3 and V is TRBV15; no clear D. The sample consisted of PBMCs, sequenced either directly or after in vitro stimulation (not recorded which). The CDR3 DNA follows: TGTGCCACCAGTAGAGAGGACTCTGGAAACACCATATATTTT. Translated, it gives CATSREDSGNTIYF.